Sequencing of this T cell receptor beta chain was carried out in a study of CD8+CD57+ T cells in acquired aplastic anemia. In the study overall: Average DNA yield from sorted CD4+ and CD8+ cells was approximately 3 ug. Study conclusions and caveats: Patients shared twenty-nine CD8+ CDR3 sequences with controls.

Genomic DNA templated the TCR beta VDJ and CDR3 profiling. One entry per CDR3 protein, called by TCRdb with MiXCR from the reads. The repertoire holds 260,000 or so distinct CDR3 sequences, with approximately 45% as singletons. This clonotype has at least ten counts. Its specificity is not known. Selection for sequencing was limited to patients who had shown CD8+CD57+ cell expansion by flow cytometry. Losses at the gene ends were 4 bases for V and 5 bases for J; bases not matched to a gene: 5. The CDR3 extends over 14 amino acids. From germline, CDR1 is SGHVS and CDR2 FNYEAQ. The chain recombines TRBV7-6 with TRBJ1-2; 9 bases match TRBD1. The origin of this receptor is a human donor with aplastic anemia. Sequencing used sorted CD4+, CD8+, or CD8+CD57+ T cells (not recorded which) from PBMCs. CDR3 in amino acids: CASSSGQGLYGYTF. The CDR3 DNA is TGTGCCAGCAGCTCGGGACAGGGATTATATGGCTACACCTTC.